These 15 T cell receptor beta chains were sequenced from one sample in a study of hypomethylating agent response in myelodysplastic syndrome. The method was immunoSEQ multiplex PCR; TCRdb's version includes in-frame clones alone and lacks a portion of them. The data show about 4,700 clones, roughly four fifths seen once. Here the sequenced sample was bone marrow, taken before or after starting hypomethylating agent treatment for myelodysplastic syndrome (not recorded which). These receptor sequences come from a human donor with myelodysplastic syndrome.

V is TRBV7-6 and J is TRBJ2-1; possible D gene TRBD2, 6 bases. The CDR3 runs to 14 residues. Trimming took off 5 bases at V and 15 bases at J, with 23 bases between the two ends. The V gene's germline CDR1 is SGHVS and CDR2 FNYEAQ. CDR3 nucleotides: TGTGCCAGCAGCCAATTTGGCGGGGTTAGTTCGCCGTTCTTC. Residues: CASSQFGGVSSPFF.

The rearrangement joins TRBV4-2 to TRBJ2-7; TRBD1 aligns across 8 bases. The CDR3 consists of 15 residues. Germline V gene sequence: CDR1 LGHNA, CDR2 YNFKEQ. V was pared by 4 bases and J by 4 bases, with 9 bases of the junction left unmatched. This CDR3 reads CASSLGQGTQYEQYF. CDR3 nucleotide sequence: TGTGCCAGCAGCCTCGGACAGGGTACCCAGTACGAGCAGTACTTC.

The chain links TRBV19 to TRBJ2-7; the D is unclear. Germline CDR1 and CDR2: LNHDA and SQIVND (reference sequence). This CDR3 has 15 residues. V lost 1 base to trimming and J lost 1 base, with 11 bases between them. The CDR3 here is CASSIGILPSYEQYF. In DNA, the CDR3 is TGTGCCAGTAGTATAGGCATACTACCTTCCTACGAGCAGTACTTC.

The chain recombines TRBV7-2 with TRBJ2-3, with TRBD1 identical over 7 bases. V lost 1 base and J lost 4; bases outside the gene matches: 5. This CDR3 has 15 residues. Germline CDR1 SGHTA, CDR2 FQGNSA. This CDR3 reads CASSLVGTVADTQYF. CDR3 DNA sequence: TGTGCCAGCAGCTTAGTGGGGACAGTGGCAGATACGCAGTATTTT.

The chain uses TRBV5-6 and TRBJ2-2; 10 nucleotides align to TRBD2. Germline values: CDR1 SGHDT, CDR2 YYEEEE. The CDR3 is 15 residues long. J gave up 3 bases and V 4 bases, and 3 bases lay outside the gene matches. CDR3 residues: CASSPTSGYTGELFF. DNA of the CDR3: TGTGCCAGCAGCCCGACTAGCGGGTACACCGGGGAGCTGTTTTTT.

The rearrangement uses TRBV6-6 and TRBJ1-2, with 8 bases aligning to TRBD1. Germline CDR1 MNHNY, CDR2 SVGAGI (reference sequence). The CDR3 covers 15 residues. J lost 0 bases, V lost 6 bases, and 6 bases had no gene match. The CDR3 nucleotides read TGTGCCAGCAGATCGCAGGGGGCCTCTAACTATGGCTACACCTTC. It encodes CASRSQGASNYGYTF.

The gene calls are TRBV9 and TRBJ2-2, with no clear D. Germline V CDR1 and CDR2: SGDLS, YYNGEE. The CDR3 is made up of 15 amino acids. The V gene lost 0 bases and the J gene lost 8 bases, with 14 bases spanning the gap. DNA of the CDR3: TGTGCCAGCAGCGTAGCTTCCCAGATCCTGGGGGAGCTGTTTTTT. Its protein product is CASSVASQILGELFF. The full variable domain, in which reference TRBV9 and TRBJ2-2 provide the parts outside the CDR3, is DSGVTQTPKHLITATGQRVTLRCSPRSGDLSVYWYQQSLDQGLQFLIQYYNGEERAKGNILERFSAQQFPDLHSELNLSSLELGDSALYFCASSVASQILGELFFGEGSRLTVL.

CDR3 region: CAISDADRPQNIQYF. The CDR3 region has the DNA TGTGCCATCAGTGACGCTGACAGGCCCCAAAACATTCAGTACTTC. The rearrangement links TRBV10-3 to TRBJ2-4, with a weak D call TRBD1 (6 bases). The germline V gene has CDR1 ENHRY and CDR2 SYGVKD. Trimming removed 3 bases from V and 5 bases from J, with 14 bases in between. The length of the CDR3 is 15 residues.

The chain uses TRBV19 and TRBJ1-2, with TRBD1 identical over 9 bases. Losses at the gene ends were 3 bases for V and 8 bases for J; bases not matched to a gene: 4. This CDR3 comprises 13 residues. Germline CDR1 LNHDA, CDR2 SQIVND (reference sequence). The CDR3 DNA reads TGTGCCAGTAGTATCGACAGGGGGTACGGCTACACCTTC. Amino acid sequence: CASSIDRGYGYTF.

The genes are TRBV29-1 and TRBJ1-1, with D unclear. The V and J ends lost 4 bases and 1 base respectively, with 10 bases between them. CDR1 SQVTM and CDR2 ANQGSEA come from the germline V gene. The CDR3 is made up of 13 amino acids. CDR3 loop: CSVGTFSNTEAFF. The CDR3 DNA is TGCAGCGTTGGGACGTTCTCGAACACTGAAGCTTTCTTT. Drawing the rest from reference TRBV29-1 and TRBJ1-1, the complete variable domain is SAVISQKPSRDICQRGTSLTIQCQVDSQVTMMFWYRQQPGQSLTLIATANQGSEATYESGFVIDKFPISRPNLTFSTLTVSNMSPEDSSIYLCSVGTFSNTEAFFGQGTRLTVV.

The V call is TRBV28, the J call TRBJ1-2; D is possibly TRBD1 (6 bases). With 5 bases removed from V and 8 bases from J, the gap between germline ends came to 12 bases. This CDR3 contains 12 residues. The germline V gene encodes CDR1 MDHEN and CDR2 SYDVKM. DNA for the CDR3: TGTGCCAGCAGTCTACAGGGTTGGGGCTACACCTTC. It encodes CASSLQGWGYTF.

The chain has TRBV20-1 and TRBJ2-7; D unresolved. The germline V gene has CDR1 DFQATT and CDR2 SNEGSKA (reference sequence). The V and J ends lost 7 bases and 3 bases respectively, with 10 bases between them. The CDR3 extends over 11 amino acids. The CDR3 DNA sequence: TGCAGTGTAAAGTCTGTCTACGAGCAGTACTTC. The encoded protein is CSVKSVYEQYF.

The chain joins TRBV9 to TRBJ2-1; TRBD1 might be the D (7 bases). Germline CDR1 and CDR2: SGDLS and YYNGEE. The CDR3 has 15 residues. V gave up 6 bases and J gave up 0 bases, with 13 bases separating them. The CDR3 coding sequence is TGTGCCAGCACCCCAGGGGGGCGCTCCTACAATGAGCAGTTCTTC. This translates into CASTPGGRSYNEQFF.

The gene calls are TRBV6-6 and TRBJ2-7; 9 bases map to TRBD2. The CDR3 is made up of 15 amino acids. Looked up from germline, CDR1 is MNHNY and CDR2 is SVGAGI (reference sequence). With V trimmed by 7 bases and J by 2 bases, 9 bases remained unmatched. The CDR3 DNA reads as TGTGCCAGCACCAAACTAGCGGGCCCAACCTACGAGCAGTACTTC. Protein sequence: CASTKLAGPTYEQYF.

This clone was observed a handful of times. The chain combines TRBV5-4 with TRBJ2-7; D unresolved. The CDR3 runs 13 residues. The V gene lost 1 base and the J gene lost 2 bases, with 7 bases spanning the gap. CDR1 SGHNT and CDR2 YYREEE come from the germline V gene (reference sequence). CDR3 residues: CASSLRSTYEQYF. The CDR3 DNA reads as TGTGCCAGCAGCTTGCGAAGTACCTACGAGCAGTACTTC.